These 11 T cell receptor beta chains were sequenced from one sample in a study of blood T cell repertoires in COVID-19. This table comes from immunoSEQ multiplex PCR, and its TCRdb copy is limited to in-frame clones, with some not included. The table includes approximately 99,000 clones, around 84% detected once. Sequences were obtained from peripheral blood. These receptors all stem from a woman aged 55-70 years in a cohort sampled during active or convalescent COVID-19.

The genes are TRBV18 and TRBJ2-5; 8 nucleotides agree with TRBD1. With 5 bases clipped from V and 3 bases from J, the junction kept 8 bases outside the gene matches. CDR1 and CDR2 from the germline V gene are KGHSH and LQKENI. CDR3 size: 15 residues. The CDR3 region is CASSTGTGTKETQYF. The DNA for the CDR3 is TGTGCCAGCTCAACCGGGACAGGCACAAAAGAGACCCAGTACTTC.

This clone is a singleton in its sample. This chain links TRBV11-1 with TRBJ1-1; D remains ambiguous. Deletions cut 3 bases from V and 8 bases from J, with 7 bases between. Germline V CDR1 and CDR2: SGHAT, FQDESV (reference sequence). This CDR3 comprises 11 residues. CDR3 coding DNA: TGTGCCAGCAGCTTCCGGAGGGAAGCTTTCTTT. Translation gives CASSFRREAFF. The whole variable domain, remainder taken from reference TRBV11-1 and TRBJ1-1, is EAEVAQSPRYKITEKSQAVAFWCDPISGHATLYWYRQILGQGPELLVQFQDESVVDDSQLPKDRFSAERLKGVDSTLKIQPAELGDSAMYLCASSFRREAFFGQGTRLTVV.

The chain employs TRBV7-3 and TRBJ1-1; D uncertain. CDR1 and CDR2 from the germline V gene are SGHTA and FQGTGA. V lost 1 base and J 0 bases, leaving 6 bases between the germline ends. CDR3 length: 14 residues. In DNA form, the CDR3 reads TGTGCCAGCAGCTTAAAACAGCTGAACACTGAAGCTTTCTTT. Translation gives CASSLKQLNTEAFF.

The V gene is TRBV24-1, the J gene TRBJ2-3, with a tentative D call TRBD2 (6 bases). The length of the CDR3 is 17 residues. Germline V lookup: CDR1 KGHDR, CDR2 SFDVKD. The V gene lost 2 bases and the J gene lost 0 bases, with 14 bases spanning the gap. The CDR3 DNA reads as TGTGCCACCAGTGATTCCGGGACTGCTACTAGCACAGATACGCAGTATTTT. Amino acids: CATSDSGTATSTDTQYF.

V gene TRBV12-5 combines with J gene TRBJ1-3; D is undetermined. V was clipped by 1 base and J by 6 bases, with 4 bases between them. This CDR3 region has 12 residues. The germline V gene has CDR1 LGHNT and CDR2 FRNRAP. In DNA form, the CDR3 reads TGTGCTAGTGGTTTGGACTTAAACACCATATATTTT. It yields the protein CASGLDLNTIYF.

J is TRBJ2-3 and V is TRBV3-1 (or the pseudogene TRBV3-2); TRBD2 matches 8 bases. V dropped 4 bases and J dropped 0; count of bases not matched to a gene: 6. This CDR3 is 16 amino acids long. In germline, CDR1 is LGHDT, CDR2 YNNKEL (reference sequence). The CDR3: CASSRISGTSTDTQYF. CDR3 coding DNA: TGTGCCAGCAGCCGGATTAGCGGGACAAGCACAGATACGCAGTATTTT.

The gene calls are TRBV5-1 and TRBJ2-5; TRBD1 aligns across 7 bases. There are 14 residues in the CDR3. The germline CDR1 and CDR2 sequences are SGHRS and YFSETQ. V dropped 7 bases and J dropped 2; count of bases not matched to a gene: 8. The chain's CDR3 is CASRNPGQQETQYF. The CDR3 DNA is TGCGCCAGCCGTAACCCGGGACAGCAAGAGACCCAGTACTTC.

The V call is TRBV11-1, the J call TRBJ1-2, with D possibly being TRBD1 (6 bases). Germline lookup yields CDR1 SGHAT and CDR2 FQDESV (reference sequence). The CDR3 runs 14 residues. The germline V and J ends were trimmed by 2 bases and 7 bases, with 14 bases remaining between them. The CDR3 reads CASSLRTARAGYTF. CDR3 nucleotide sequence: TGTGCCAGCAGCTTAAGGACAGCGAGGGCTGGCTACACCTTC.

J is TRBJ2-5 and V is TRBV5-1; D might be TRBD1 (6 bases). Germline values: CDR1 SGHRS, CDR2 YFSETQ. This CDR3 has 16 residues. Trimming removed 0 bases from V and 4 bases from J, with 16 bases in between. This chain's CDR3 is CASSLAYQQGSETQYF. The DNA of the CDR3 is TGCGCCAGCAGCTTGGCCTACCAACAGGGATCAGAGACCCAGTACTTC.

V is TRBV18 and J is TRBJ1-4; no reliable D call. The CDR3 has 12 residues. V lost 5 bases, J lost 8 bases, and 9 bases lay in between. Germline CDR1 reads KGHSH; CDR2 reads LQKENI. CDR3 in DNA: TGTGCCAGCTCAGGAGGCCGAGAAAAACTGTTTTTT. Residues: CASSGGREKLFF. The whole variable domain, remainder taken from reference TRBV18 and TRBJ1-4, is NAGVMQNPRHLVRRRGQEARLRCSPMKGHSHVYWYRQLPEEGLKFMVYLQKENIIDESGMPKERFSAEFPKEGPSILRIQQVVRGDSAAYFCASSGGREKLFFGSGTQLSVL.

This clone was recorded only once. V is TRBV5-1 and J is TRBJ2-6; D may be TRBD1 (6 bases). This CDR3 comprises 16 residues. V lost 0 bases, J lost 2 bases, and 9 bases lay in between. The germline V gene encodes CDR1 SGHRS and CDR2 YFSETQ. The CDR3 DNA reads TGCGCCAGCAGCTTGGCAGGGGACCCTGGGGCCAACGTCCTGACTTTC. It codes for CASSLAGDPGANVLTF.